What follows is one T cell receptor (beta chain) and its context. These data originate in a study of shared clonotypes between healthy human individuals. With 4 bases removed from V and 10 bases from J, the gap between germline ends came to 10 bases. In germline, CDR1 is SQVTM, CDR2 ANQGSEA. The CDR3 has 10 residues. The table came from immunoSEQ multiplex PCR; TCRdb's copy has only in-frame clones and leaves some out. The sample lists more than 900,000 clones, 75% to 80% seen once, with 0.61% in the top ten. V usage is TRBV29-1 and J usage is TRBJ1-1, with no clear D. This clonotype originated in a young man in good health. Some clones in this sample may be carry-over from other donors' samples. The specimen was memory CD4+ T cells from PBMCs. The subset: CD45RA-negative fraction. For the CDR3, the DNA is TGCAGCGTTGTGGAGGGTCGAGCTTTCTTT. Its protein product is CSVVEGRAFF.